The 23 T cell receptor beta chains reported below all come from one sample, sequenced in a study of T cell changes during pregnancy in multiple sclerosis. Method: immunoSEQ multiplex PCR; TCRdb's copy keeps in-frame clones and lacks some. Among roughly 86,000 clones listed, roughly 92% were seen once. Sequences were derived from peripheral blood, sampled in the first trimester of pregnancy. Every receptor here comes from a female donor with multiple sclerosis, enrolled in a pregnancy study.

The V gene is TRBV25-1, the J gene TRBJ2-1; 8 nucleotides agree with TRBD2. With 1 base clipped from V and 2 bases from J, the junction kept 4 bases outside the gene matches. This CDR3 spans 16 amino acids. From germline, CDR1 is MGHDK and CDR2 SYGVNS. This chain's CDR3 is CASSEFNSGTYNEQFF. As DNA, the CDR3 is TGTGCCAGCAGTGAATTTAATAGCGGGACCTACAATGAGCAGTTCTTC.

V is TRBV5-4 and J is TRBJ2-1; 7 nucleotides line up with TRBD1. Germline V gene lookup returns CDR1 SGHNT and CDR2 YYREEE (reference sequence). V was clipped by 4 bases and J by 2 bases; unmatched bases: 9. The CDR3 is 16 residues long. CDR3 sequence: CASSLQTGWPYNEQFF. CDR3 DNA: TGTGCCAGCAGCCTCCAGACAGGGTGGCCCTACAATGAGCAGTTCTTC.

The CDR3 bases are TGTGCCAGCAGTTTAGACAGGCGCCTTTCCTACGAGCAGTACTTC. Protein: CASSLDRRLSYEQYF. The rearrangement links TRBV28 to TRBJ2-7, with D maybe TRBD1 (6 bases). Trimming removed 2 bases from V and 1 base from J, with 12 bases in between. This CDR3 is 15 amino acids long. The germline V gene has CDR1 MDHEN and CDR2 SYDVKM.

The V call is TRBV5-1, the J call TRBJ1-3; tentatively, D is TRBD1 (5 bases). V lost 4 bases and J 3 bases, leaving 8 bases between the germline ends. The CDR3 consists of 13 residues. CDR1 is SGHRS and CDR2 is YFSETQ in the germline V gene. The CDR3 nucleotides are TGCGCCAGCAGCAGGGGAAATGGAAACACCATATATTTT. It translates to CASSRGNGNTIYF. The whole variable domain, filled in from reference TRBV5-1 and TRBJ1-3, reads KAGVTQTPRYLIKTRGQQVTLSCSPISGHRSVSWYQQTPGQGLQFLFEYFSETQRNKGNFPGRFSGRQFSNSRSEMNVSTLELGDSALYLCASSRGNGNTIYFGEGSWLTVV.

The V gene is TRBV18, the J gene TRBJ1-2, with 7 nucleotides matching TRBD1. CDR1 is KGHSH and CDR2 is LQKENI in the germline V gene. The CDR3 loop spans 14 amino acids. V shed 3 bases, J shed 6 bases, and the junction held 7 bases outside the gene matches. CDR3 amino acids: CASSPRQGGDGYTF. CDR3 nucleotides: TGTGCCAGCTCACCGAGACAGGGTGGAGATGGCTACACCTTC. Complete variable domain (other parts from reference TRBV18 and TRBJ1-2): NAGVMQNPRHLVRRRGQEARLRCSPMKGHSHVYWYRQLPEEGLKFMVYLQKENIIDESGMPKERFSAEFPKEGPSILRIQQVVRGDSAAYFCASSPRQGGDGYTFGSGTRLTVV.

Remarks on this clone: The same CDR3 also results from other DNA sequences found in this sample. The V gene is TRBV6-1, the J gene TRBJ2-7; D remains ambiguous. The CDR3 is made up of 12 amino acids. Germline CDR1 and CDR2: MNHNS and SASEGT. Trimming cost V 6 bases and J 4 bases, with 10 bases left between them. DNA of the CDR3: TGTGCCAGCAGGGCTCCTTTGTACGAGCAGTACTTC. It yields the protein CASRAPLYEQYF.

The chain has TRBV9 and TRBJ2-5; 14 bases match TRBD2. Germline lookup yields CDR1 SGDLS and CDR2 YYNGEE. The CDR3 runs to 16 residues. The J segment lost 5 bases and the V segment lost 3 bases, leaving 6 bases of the junction unmatched. The CDR3 region has the DNA TGTGCCAGCAGCGAAGGGACTAGCGGGAGTTGGGAGACCCAGTACTTC. It encodes CASSEGTSGSWETQYF.

V and J are TRBV5-4 and TRBJ2-5; TRBD2 agrees at 7 bases. Germline V gene data show CDR1 as SGHNT and CDR2 as YYREEE (reference sequence). The CDR3 contains 17 residues. V lost 1 base, J lost 7 bases, and 16 bases stayed unmatched. The CDR3 region has the DNA TGTGCCAGCAGCTTGTATCAGGTGGGAGGGTCCAAGGGGACCCAGTACTTC. Amino acids: CASSLYQVGGSKGTQYF.

The J gene is TRBJ2-6, the V gene TRBV10-3; D is possibly TRBD2 (6 bases). Trimming removed 10 bases from V and 0 bases from J, with 22 bases in between. This CDR3 comprises 18 residues. Germline V lookup: CDR1 ENHRY, CDR2 SYGVKD. The CDR3 nucleotides are TGTGCCACCCCGGCTAGCGTGAACCTAGACTCTGGGGCCAACGTCCTGACTTTC. As protein: CATPASVNLDSGANVLTF.

This chain connects TRBV28 to TRBJ2-1, with TRBD2 matching 15 bases. The CDR3 is made up of 14 amino acids. V lost 7 bases to trimming and J lost 7 bases; unmatched junction nucleotides: 2. Germline V gene data show CDR1 as MDHEN and CDR2 as SYDVKM. CDR3 loop: CASTGTSGRNEQFF. The CDR3 DNA reads as TGTGCCAGCACCGGGACTAGCGGGAGGAATGAGCAGTTCTTC.

As DNA, the CDR3 is TGTGCCAGTACTGCGGGGGGTTATGAGCAGTTCTTC. This gives the protein CASTAGGYEQFF. This chain links TRBV2 with TRBJ2-1; 8 bases align to TRBD2. CDR1 is SNHLY and CDR2 is FYNNEI in the germline V gene. The J segment lost 8 bases and the V segment lost 9 bases, leaving 6 bases of the junction unmatched. This CDR3 has 12 residues. The entire variable domain, with the rest obtained from reference TRBV2 and TRBJ2-1, is as follows: EPEVTQTPSHQVTQMGQEVILRCVPISNHLYFYWYRQILGQKVEFLVSFYNNEISEKSEIFDDQFSVERPDGSNFTLKIRSTKLEDSAMYFCASTAGGYEQFFGPGTRLTVL.

The V call is TRBV30, the J call TRBJ2-7; a weak D match, TRBD2 (5 bases). The CDR3 extends over 14 amino acids. V lost 4 bases, J lost 0 bases, and 13 bases lay in between. Germline assignment: CDR1 GTSNPN and CDR2 SVGIG (reference sequence). The CDR3 DNA reads as TGTGCCTGGAATCGAGCGACTACCTCCTACGAGCAGTACTTC. Protein product: CAWNRATTSYEQYF.

J is TRBJ2-1 and V is TRBV27; TRBD2 agrees at 8 bases. The CDR3 loop spans 14 amino acids. J was trimmed by 4 bases and V by 3 bases; bases with no gene match: 2. The germline gives CDR1 MNHEY, CDR2 SMNVEV (reference sequence). The CDR3 loop reads CASSFGGRYNEQFF. The DNA of the CDR3 is TGTGCCAGCAGTTTCGGCGGGAGGTACAATGAGCAGTTCTTC.

The chain couples TRBV9 to TRBJ2-1, with 11 nucleotides matching TRBD2. There are 14 residues in the CDR3. J was trimmed by 6 bases and V by 4 bases; bases with no gene match: 3. From germline, CDR1 is SGDLS and CDR2 YYNGEE. The CDR3 region has the DNA TGTGCCAGCAGCCTTACTAGCGGGGGCAATGAGCAGTTCTTC. Translated, it gives CASSLTSGGNEQFF.

The V gene is TRBV7-9, the J gene TRBJ1-1, with 9 bases matching TRBD1. Germline trimming cut 1 base from V and 9 bases from J; bases unmatched to any gene: 3. The germline CDR1 and CDR2 sequences are SEHNR and FQNEAQ (reference sequence). There are 13 residues in the CDR3. In DNA, the CDR3 is TGTGCCAGCAGCTTAGAGGGGACAGGGAAAGCTTTCTTT. It translates to CASSLEGTGKAFF.

The chain is built from TRBV5-5 and TRBJ1-5; 11 bases map to TRBD1. The junction had 4 bases not matched to a gene; V was cut back by 4 bases and J by 1 base. The CDR3 spans 16 residues. Germline assignment: CDR1 SGHKS and CDR2 YYEKEE (reference sequence). CDR3 bases: TGTGCCAGCAGCCCCGGGACAGGGGGGAGCAATCAGCCCCAGCATTTT. Translated, it gives CASSPGTGGSNQPQHF.

A single count supports this clone. The chain links TRBV6-5 to TRBJ2-1; TRBD2 matches at 7 bases. The CDR3 is made up of 14 amino acids. Germline lookup yields CDR1 MNHEY and CDR2 SVGAGI. Trimming cost V 8 bases and J 3 bases; bases outside gene matches: 7. The CDR3 sequence is CASRSSGLYNEQFF. The CDR3 nucleotides read TGTGCCAGCCGATCTAGCGGCCTCTACAATGAGCAGTTCTTC.

V gene TRBV5-1 combines with J gene TRBJ2-7, with a possible D match to TRBD2 (6 bases). V was shortened by 4 bases and J by 1 base, with 12 bases between the two germline ends. Per the germline V gene, CDR1 is SGHRS and CDR2 is YFSETQ. The CDR3 consists of 14 residues. The DNA for the CDR3 is TGCGCCAGCAGCAGGGAGGCTAGTTCCTACGAGCAGTACTTC. This sequence encodes CASSREASSYEQYF.

The rearrangement uses TRBV2 and TRBJ2-2, with TRBD1 as a possible D gene (5 bases). Trimming left V 4 bases short and J 2 bases short, with 14 bases between. The germline gives CDR1 SNHLY, CDR2 FYNNEI. CDR3 length equals 16 residues. CDR3 region: CASSAWGPTNTGELFF. The CDR3 bases are TGTGCCAGCAGTGCATGGGGCCCTACTAACACCGGGGAGCTGTTTTTT.

The DNA for the CDR3 is TGTGCCAGTAGTATAGTCGAGACAGGGGGATACAATGAGCAGTTCTTC. Amino acid sequence: CASSIVETGGYNEQFF. This chain uses TRBV19 with TRBJ2-1; 9 bases are a match to TRBD1. With 1 base clipped from V and 4 bases from J, the junction kept 5 bases outside the gene matches. There are 16 residues in the CDR3. Germline CDR1 is LNHDA and CDR2 is SQIVND (reference sequence). The full variable domain, its missing parts supplied by reference TRBV19 and TRBJ2-1, is DGGITQSPKYLFRKEGQNVTLSCEQNLNHDAMYWYRQDPGQGLRLIYYSQIVNDFQKGDIAEGYSVSREKKESFPLTVTSAQKNPTAFYLCASSIVETGGYNEQFFGPGTRLTVL.

V and J are TRBV10-3 and TRBJ1-1; D unclear. Germline V gene sequence: CDR1 ENHRY, CDR2 SYGVKD. V gave up 6 bases and J gave up 1 base, with 12 bases separating them. The CDR3 has 14 residues. The CDR3 DNA sequence: TGTGCCATCAGGGCCCTAGAGGCGAACACTGAAGCTTTCTTT. This sequence encodes CAIRALEANTEAFF.

The chain carries TRBV11-2 and TRBJ2-7; tentative D call: TRBD2 (6 bases). V was shortened by 2 bases and J by 6 bases, with 20 bases between the two germline ends. In germline, CDR1 is SGHAT, CDR2 FQNNGV. The CDR3 totals 16 residues. CDR3 in DNA: TGTGCCAGCAGCTTAATAAGATGGGCGGGAAGGGGCGAGCAGTACTTC. Residues: CASSLIRWAGRGEQYF.

The gene calls are TRBV7-2 and TRBJ2-1, with TRBD2 matching over 7 bases. CDR1 SGHTA and CDR2 FQGNSA come from the germline V gene. V lost 3 bases to trimming and J lost 0 bases; unmatched junction nucleotides: 2. There are 15 residues in the CDR3. The CDR3 sequence is CASSFSGFSYNEQFF. The CDR3 region has the DNA TGTGCCAGCAGCTTTAGCGGGTTCTCCTACAATGAGCAGTTCTTC.